This T cell receptor (beta chain) is from a study of shared clonotypes between healthy human individuals. The CDR3 totals 16 residues. Unmatched junction bases numbered 8, after V lost 0 bases and J lost 6 bases. CDR1 is MNHEY, CDR2 SVGAGI, per germline. Method: immunoSEQ multiplex PCR; TCRdb's copy keeps in-frame clones and lacks some. Here the sample spans about 1.1 million clones, approximately 80% being singletons. Sequencing was performed on memory CD4+ T cells from PBMCs. Documented subset: CD45RA-negative fraction. This clonotype was obtained from a man between 18 and 29 years old in good health. Some clones in this sample may be carry-over from other donors' samples. V gene TRBV6-5 combines with J gene TRBJ2-1, with 7 bases matching TRBD2. CDR3 DNA sequence: TGTGCCAGCAGTTACTCGAAGCTAGCGGAGCTCAATGAGCAGTTCTTC. Protein: CASSYSKLAELNEQFF.